This entry is about one T cell receptor beta chain. Its matching antigen is unknown. The sample is drawn from a study of shared clonotypes between healthy human individuals. Study-wide results and limits: The study sampled only blood, and tissue repertoires likely differ. Rarefaction indicated that sorted-subset sequencing remained incomplete although depth was large.

Together with CD45RO+ cells, CCR7-negative CD45RA+ TemRA cells were included in CD8 memory. V dropped 3 bases and J dropped 6; count of bases not matched to a gene: 12. The CDR3 runs 18 residues. Germline values: CDR1 MGHRA, CDR2 YSYEKL. Per the authors' pipeline: Junction-only sequences without quality scores were provided by ImmunoSEQ, so filtering was different. Libraries were prepared by immunoSEQ multiplex PCR; TCRdb keeps only in-frame clonotypes and omits some of them. For V, J and clone size, that table is used; D and trimming come from the DNA. The sample includes about 320,000 clones, around 90% seen only once; the top ten take roughly 16%.

This rearrangement joins TRBV4-1 to TRBJ2-2; 11 bases match TRBD2. The receptor's source is a young man in good health. Sequencing used memory CD8+ T cells sorted from blood. Stated subset: CD45RO+ cells pooled with CCR7-negative TemRA cells. The CDR3: CASSHQLAGAPEAGELFF. The DNA for the CDR3 is TGCGCCAGCAGCCACCAACTAGCGGGGGCCCCCGAGGCCGGGGAGCTGTTTTTT.